The 9 T cell receptor beta chains listed next were all sequenced from one sample in a study of blood T cell repertoires in COVID-19 (dated by TCRdb to 2018 to 2021). The library came from the immunoSEQ multiplex PCR assay. TCRdb took this table from immuneACCESS and kept in-frame rearrangements with V and J called. Such tables lack part of the clones; where checked against another copy, unresolved V genes explain under half of the gap, and the rest is unexplained. The sample data list under 150,000 clones, and over 80% of these were observed just once. Jointly, the top ten make up roughly 5.7% of the sample. Material for sequencing was PBMCs or T cells enriched from blood (not recorded which). The receptors here all came from a woman aged 45-65 years who had been exposed to COVID-19.

The chain recombines TRBV5-1 with TRBJ2-5; D remains unclear. This CDR3 has 15 residues. CDR1 and CDR2 (germline): SGHRS, YFSETQ. V lost 1 base and J 2 bases, leaving 12 bases between the germline ends. The CDR3 region is CASSLFSSVQETQYF. CDR3 sequence (DNA): TGCGCCAGCAGCTTGTTCTCCTCAGTTCAAGAGACCCAGTACTTC.

The J gene is TRBJ1-1, the V gene TRBV25-1, with D unresolved. The CDR3 consists of 14 residues. The germline V and J ends were trimmed by 2 bases and 6 bases, with 13 bases remaining between them. Per germline, CDR1 MGHDK and CDR2 SYGVNS. In DNA form, the CDR3 reads TGTGCCAGCAGTGAAGTGGAGGGCTTCGCTGAAGCTTTCTTT. Translation gives CASSEVEGFAEAFF.

V usage is TRBV11-2 and J usage is TRBJ2-7; TRBD2 matches 13 bases. The CDR3 extends over 15 amino acids. The ends lost 1 base at V and 4 bases at J; junction bases unmatched: 1. The germline V gene encodes CDR1 SGHAT and CDR2 FQNNGV. The CDR3 DNA is TGTGCCAGCAGCTTAGGGGGACTAGCGGGATACGAGCAGTACTTC. Its translation is CASSLGGLAGYEQYF.

V is TRBV27 and J is TRBJ1-2; 12 positions match TRBD1. Germline lookup yields CDR1 MNHEY and CDR2 SMNVEV (reference sequence). The CDR3 is 14 amino acids. The junction had 5 bases not matched to a gene; V was cut back by 5 bases and J by 7 bases. The CDR3 is CASSPGQGAPGYTF. The CDR3 DNA sequence: TGTGCCAGCAGTCCGGGACAGGGGGCGCCTGGCTACACCTTC.

Turning to this clone: This CDR3 is also generated by other DNA sequences in the sample. The genes are TRBV12-3 or TRBV12-4 and TRBJ2-2, with a weak D call TRBD2 (6 bases). CDR3 length: 13 residues. V lost 2 bases, J lost 5 bases, and 6 bases lay in between. CDR3 DNA sequence: TGTGCCAGCAGTTTACGGGGGACCGGGGAGCTGTTTTTT. It is translated as CASSLRGTGELFF.

The chain carries TRBV4-2 and TRBJ1-1; D is unclear. The CDR3 runs 13 residues. Germline CDR1 and CDR2: LGHNA and YNFKEQ. The V end lost 1 base, the J end lost 2 bases, and 5 bases lay between the germline ends. The CDR3 DNA is TGTGCCAGCAGCCAAGGTAGCAACACTGAAGCTTTCTTT. It yields the protein CASSQGSNTEAFF.

V is TRBV24-1 and J is TRBJ2-3, with 8 bases matching TRBD2. The junction had 12 bases not matched to a gene; V was cut back by 5 bases and J by 9 bases. CDR1 is KGHDR, CDR2 SFDVKD, per germline. This CDR3 has 15 amino acids. CDR3 loop: CATSASIGGGGTQYF. In DNA, the CDR3 is TGTGCCACCAGTGCTTCCATCGGGGGGGGAGGGACGCAGTATTTT.

This clone came up once. The V call is TRBV20-1, the J call TRBJ2-3; D is unclear. V was cut by 3 bases and J by 4 bases, with 8 bases left in between. The length of the CDR3 is 12 residues. Germline CDR1 is DFQATT and CDR2 is SNEGSKA (reference sequence). CDR3 protein: CSASGEADTQYF. In DNA form, the CDR3 reads TGCAGTGCTAGTGGCGAGGCAGATACGCAGTATTTT.

This clone was seen more than once but under ten times. DNA of the CDR3: TGTGCCACCAGCTCTCAAGGCACAGTCAAGCCTGAAGCTTTCTTT. Protein: CATSSQGTVKPEAFF. This chain links TRBV15 with TRBJ1-1; D remains ambiguous. This CDR3 region has 15 residues. Germline lookup yields CDR1 LNHNV and CDR2 YYDKDF (reference sequence). V was trimmed by 5 bases and J by 6 bases, leaving 19 bases between them.